This T cell receptor beta chain was observed in a study of identical twins. Study-wide results and limits: Clonotypes of the beta chain that were abundant in cord blood carried fewer insertions (memory repertoires showed none). Diverse VJ usage suggested most zero-insertion clonotypes were not invariant T cells. The authors drew conclusions from cross-sectional statistical analysis rather than following the same donors. Sharing of beta out-of-frame sequences by twins showed a weaker excess.

Details on this clonotype: Its antigen is not identified.

Via MiXCR, TCRdb re-called the 5' RACE reads, giving one row per CDR3 protein. This sample has about 530,000 distinct CDR3 sequences, with nearly 15% found just once. Germline lookup yields CDR1 DFQATT and CDR2 SNEGSKA (reference sequence). The CDR3 totals 14 residues. J was trimmed by 4 bases and V by 3 bases; bases with no gene match: 5. The sample also formed part of further work on yellow fever vaccine responses in identical twins.

The gene calls are TRBV20-1 and TRBJ2-2, with 7 positions matching TRBD2. The sequencing sample was made of CD4+ T cells sorted from blood. The sequence was collected from a woman under 30 in good health. CDR3 DNA: TGCAGTGCTAGGGGGGGGGGAAGCACCGGGGAGCTGTTTTTT. Amino acid sequence: CSARGGGSTGELFF.